These 10 T cell receptor beta chains share one sample of origin, sequenced in a study of CD8 T cells in ankylosing spondylitis. Findings of the study overall: In ankylosing spondylitis blood, a motif of 7 to 9 highly homologous TCR beta variants appeared characteristic.

Their antigens remain unidentified. In TCRdb, the 5' RACE reads were re-called with MiXCR into one record per CDR3 protein. Here the sample spans under 950,000 distinct CDR3 sequences, 15% to 20% being singletons. What was sequenced was blood, either unsorted or a sorted T cell fraction (not recorded which). Receptors were obtained from a male donor with ankylosing spondylitis.

This clonotype was seen more than once but under ten times. The chain's CDR3 is CASRPEGQGNSPLHF. CDR3 in DNA: TGTGCCAGCAGACCTGAGGGACAGGGGAATTCACCCCTCCACTTT. The chain employs TRBV12-3 or TRBV12-4 and TRBJ1-6; 10 bases are a match to TRBD1. The CDR3 spans 15 residues. The junction had 6 bases not matched to a gene; V was cut back by 6 bases and J by 7 bases.

This clonotype was found many times. CDR3 in DNA: TGTGCCAGCAGCTTCGTACCGAGCTCCTACAATGAGCAGTTCTTC. This translates into CASSFVPSSYNEQFF. The gene calls are TRBV7-2 and TRBJ2-1; D remains ambiguous. V lost 3 bases, J lost 0 bases, and 9 bases lay in between. Germline V CDR1 and CDR2: SGHTA, FQGNSA. The CDR3 runs to 15 residues.

This clonotype turned up a few times. This chain joins TRBV20-1 and TRBJ1-5; 7 bases align to TRBD1. The CDR3 has 17 residues. V lost 0 bases and J lost 4; bases outside the gene matches: 12. Germline V lookup: CDR1 DFQATT, CDR2 SNEGSKA (reference sequence). The CDR3, as DNA: TGCAGTGCTAGAGAGGACTGGGCAGGGGGGGCAAATCAGCCCCAGCATTTT. It encodes CSAREDWAGGANQPQHF.

This chain uses TRBV3-1 with TRBJ2-5, with 9 bases fitting TRBD2. CDR1 and CDR2 (germline): LGHDT, YNNKEL (reference sequence). The CDR3 is 19 residues long. V lost 0 bases and J lost 4; bases outside the gene matches: 15. This chain's CDR3 is CASSQEGPIAGALTETQYF. The CDR3 DNA sequence: TGTGCCAGCAGCCAAGAAGGGCCCATAGCGGGAGCCCTTACAGAGACCCAGTACTTC.

The chain has TRBV12-3 or TRBV12-4 and TRBJ2-1, with 14 nucleotides matching TRBD2. Trimming at V came to 5 bases and at J to 6 bases, leaving 9 bases not matched to a gene. The CDR3 extends over 17 amino acids. CDR3 nucleotides: TGTGCCAGCAGTCCGGGGACTAGCGGGAGTGGAGTCAATGAGCAGTTCTTC. It yields the protein CASSPGTSGSGVNEQFF.

The table lists this clonotype with a few counts. The genes are TRBV4-1 and TRBJ2-3; 9 nucleotides line up with TRBD2. This CDR3 is 19 amino acids long. Germline V lookup: CDR1 MGHRA, CDR2 YSYEKL. Germline trimming cut 1 base from V and 1 base from J; bases unmatched to any gene: 12. The CDR3 reads CASSQGPLVAGAGTDTQYF. The DNA of the CDR3 is TGCGCCAGCAGCCAAGGGCCGCTGGTAGCGGGAGCGGGCACAGATACGCAGTATTTT.

The V call is TRBV28, the J call TRBJ1-6; a possible D gene is TRBD1 (5 bases). Trimming removed 6 bases from V and 16 bases from J, with 19 bases in between. CDR1 and CDR2 from the germline V gene are MDHEN and SYDVKM. The CDR3 sequence is 13 residues long. The CDR3 sequence is CASSHGAGERLHF. The CDR3 bases are TGTGCCAGCAGCCATGGCGCGGGGGAGAGGCTCCACTTT.

The rearrangement joins TRBV3-1 to TRBJ2-7; D unresolved. With 1 base removed from V and 0 bases from J, the gap between germline ends came to 10 bases. The V gene's germline CDR1 is LGHDT and CDR2 YNNKEL (reference sequence). This CDR3 contains 15 residues. DNA of the CDR3: TGTGCCAGCAGCCAAGCGGGTCGAAGCTCCTACGAGCAGTACTTC. This codes for CASSQAGRSSYEQYF.

This clonotype was counted between two and nine times. The chain is built from TRBV2 and TRBJ2-4; TRBD1 agrees at 9 bases. The CDR3 is 15 residues long. Trimming removed 7 bases from V and 1 base from J; junction bases left unmatched: 5. From germline, CDR1 is SNHLY and CDR2 FYNNEI. The CDR3, as DNA: TGTGCCAGCACTTCGACAGGGGGGGCCAAAAACATTCAGTACTTC. Translating gives CASTSTGGAKNIQYF.

This clonotype came up a few times. The rearrangement uses TRBV12-3 or TRBV12-4 and TRBJ2-7; perhaps TRBD2 as D (5 bases). Trimming left V 5 bases short and J 0 bases short, with 11 bases between. This CDR3 comprises 14 residues. The CDR3 sequence is CASSRTYDSYEQYF. CDR3 nucleotides: TGTGCCAGCAGTAGGACTTACGACTCCTACGAGCAGTACTTC.